The entry below describes one T cell receptor (beta chain). Its antigen is not yet known. Per-nucleotide qualities are absent, and no much larger clonotype sits a single base away. The entry originates in a study of cytomegalovirus exposure and HLA in healthy donors (dated by TCRdb to 2016 to 2017). Regarding the complete study: The 666 repertoires of the first cohort and the 120 validation repertoires were produced on the same platform, according to a later analysis. The study aimed to test whether signatures of past pathogen exposure could be identified by cataloging public T cell receptors. To predict cytomegalovirus infection status, the study combined high-throughput TCR immunosequencing, statistical association of individual TCRs with disease status, and machine learning. Besides the first cohort of roughly 640 subjects, a separate validation cohort made up of over 100 different subjects was used.

Donors formed part of the validation cohort, which comprised some 120 subjects and was distinct from the first cohort of under 800 subjects. CDR1 and CDR2, per the germline V gene (reference sequence), are SEHNR and FQNEAQ. CDR3 length: 17 amino acids, cysteine to phenylalanine. Only the CDR3 portion is preserved as DNA: 51 bases, with reading frame beginning at the first base. Here V drops 2 bases and J drops 7 bases, and the junction holds 8 bases not matched to any gene. The full study reports these points: Three of the identified cytomegalovirus-associated TCR beta chains were confirmed in vitro to be specific for cytomegalovirus antigens. A later analysis found that TCRs clustered in the first cohort also tended to co-occur in the 120 validation repertoires, with 90% to 95% of cluster scores above 0. The classifier was reported to diagnose cytomegalovirus status with high specificity and sensitivity in both the original cohort and the validation cohort. All 120 or so repertoires were used to score co-occurrence in the validation cohort in a later analysis, because that analysis had no HLA typing for the cohort. The authors suggested that the approach could potentially be extended to other disease states and immunological phenotypes. The study listed 150 to 200 TCR beta chains as associated with cytomegalovirus. Most TCR sequences were observed very rarely across donors, whereas some public TCRs were present in many individuals.

Receptor libraries were prepared by the immunoSEQ multiplex PCR assay. The source study handled its data this way. A statistical classification framework was built for diagnosing cytomegalovirus status from the catalog of TCR beta chain sequences. The source is immuneACCESS, and TCRdb retained only in-frame sequences with V and J called. Part of the clones is not carried over; for the studies checked, unresolved V genes explain less than half of this, and the remainder is unexplained. V and J calls and clone size are copied from that table; D and trimming were computed from the DNA. The sample includes about 220,000 clones, with 88% observed a single time. Together, the top ten hold 2.5% to 3.5% of the sample.

In this chain, TRBV7-9 is recombined with TRBJ2-1, with 13 central nucleotides matching TRBD2. Sequences were obtained from PBMCs. This clonotype was sampled from a woman aged 18-30 years in good health and CMV-seronegative. The DNA is as follows: TGTGCCAGCAGCTTATGGGGCCAGACTAGCGGGAGGAATGAGCAGTTCTTC. Translated, this is CASSLWGQTSGRNEQFF.